The rows below give T cell receptor beta chains drawn from one sample of a study of blood T cell repertoires in COVID-19. Only in-frame clones appear in the TCRdb table, and some are missing; sequencing was by immunoSEQ multiplex PCR. The sample holds some 200,000 clones; about 87% are singletons and the top ten take about 12%. Sequenced input: peripheral blood. Receptors were obtained from a woman in her 70s with COVID-19, enrolled during active disease. Each CDR3 is given with its conserved first and last residue. D genes are given only for firm matches. Clone size is not always given. Where it is, it says once, few, many or a class for expanded clones.

clone_size,d_call,j_call,v_call,cdr3_nt,cdr3_aa
-,TRBD1,TRBJ1-1,TRBV9,TGTGCCAGCAGCGTAGTGGGGACAGGTTCCATGAACACTGAAGCTTTCTTT,CASSVVGTGSMNTEAFF
-,TRBD2,TRBJ2-7,TRBV3-1/TRBV3-2,TGTGCCAGCAGCCAAGCCGGACTAGCGGGTGGATTTTCTGGGGGGTACGAGCAGTACTTC,CASSQAGLAGGFSGGYEQYF
-,-,TRBJ1-2,TRBV2,TGTGCCAGCAGTGAAGCGAGAGTCAGGGCCTATGGCTACACCTTC,CASSEARVRAYGYTF
-,-,TRBJ1-1,TRBV19,TGTGCCAGTAGTATTCTAAGGAACACTGAAGCTTTCTTT,CASSILRNTEAFF
-,-,TRBJ2-5,TRBV7-6,TGTGCCAGCGGGCGCCAAGAGACCCAGTACTTC,CASGRQETQYF
-,-,TRBJ1-4,TRBV2,TGTGCCAGCAGTGGACAGCCTAATAATGAAAAACTGTTTTTT,CASSGQPNNEKLFF
-,-,TRBJ2-2,TRBV5-1,TGCGCCAGCAGCCCGGGGACTTTAAAGACCGGGGAGCTGTTTTTT,CASSPGTLKTGELFF
-,-,TRBJ1-2,TRBV6-5,TGTGCCAGCGGGGCGCGAGGCTATGGCTACACCTTC,CASGARGYGYTF
-,-,TRBJ1-1,TRBV13,TGTGCCAGCAGCCCCTGGGGGGGCGCTGAAGCTTTCTTT,CASSPWGGAEAFF
-,-,TRBJ2-2,TRBV28,TGTGCCAGCACCCCGACCCCCATCCGGTCCCCCCCCGGGTCGCCGAACACCGGGGAGCTGTTTTTT,CASTPTPIRSPPGSPNTGELFF
-,TRBD1,TRBJ1-5,TRBV30,TGTGCCTACGAGACAGGGGGCCTGGGTCAGCCCCAGCATTTT,CAYETGGLGQPQHF
once,TRBD1,TRBJ1-4,TRBV6-5,TGTGCCAGCAGGGGGACAGGAGCTTTTTATGAAAAACTGTTTTTT,CASRGTGAFYEKLFF
-,-,TRBJ2-3,TRBV29-1,TGCAGCGTTCACTCATTACTAACTAGCACAGATACGCAGTATTTT,CSVHSLLTSTDTQYF
-,-,TRBJ1-1,TRBV29-1,TGCAGCGTTGTATACAGGGACGCTGAAGCTTTCTTT,CSVVYRDAEAFF
-,-,TRBJ2-3,TRBV5-1,TGCGCCAGCAGCCCGATCCACAATCTAGATACGCAGTATTTT,CASSPIHNLDTQYF
-,TRBD1,TRBJ2-7,TRBV29-1,TGCAGCTACCGACAGGGACAAAACTCCTACGAGCAGTACTTC,CSYRQGQNSYEQYF
-,TRBD1,TRBJ2-7,TRBV30,TGTGCCTGGAGGGGCGACAGGGTGGCCTACGAGCAGTACTTC,CAWRGDRVAYEQYF
-,-,TRBJ2-1,TRBV10-3,TGTGCCATCAGTGAGTCGTACAGGAACAATGAGCAGTTCTTC,CAISESYRNNEQFF
-,TRBD1,TRBJ1-2,TRBV15,TGTGCCACCAGCCGTGGACAGGGAAACTATGGCTACACCTTC,CATSRGQGNYGYTF
-,-,TRBJ2-1,TRBV19,TGTGCCAGTAGTATCAAAATCCTAGAACATGAGCAGTTCTTC,CASSIKILEHEQFF
-,-,TRBJ1-2,TRBV7-8,TGTGCCAGCAGCTTAAGTTCGCAGGGGAATGGCTACACCTTC,CASSLSSQGNGYTF
-,-,TRBJ1-1,TRBV7-8,TGTGCCAGCAGTCTATCTACGATGAACACTGAAGCTTTCTTT,CASSLSTMNTEAFF
-,-,TRBJ2-3,TRBV7-9,TGTGCCAGCAGCAACAAGCGGGTTTCTAGCACAGATACGCAGTATTTT,CASSNKRVSSTDTQYF
-,TRBD2,TRBJ2-7,TRBV6-2/TRBV6-3,TGTGCCAGCAGTAGGCCCTGGACTAGCGACTCCTACGAGCAGTACTTC,CASSRPWTSDSYEQYF
few,TRBD2,TRBJ2-1,TRBV4-1,TGCGCCAGCAGCCAAGATTTGGCGGGAGCCCCCTACAATGAGCAGTTCTTC,CASSQDLAGAPYNEQFF
-,-,TRBJ1-1,TRBV7-6,TGTGCCAGCAGCTTTGGGTTAGGCAGGAAGAACACTGAAGCTTTCTTT,CASSFGLGRKNTEAFF
-,-,TRBJ2-7,TRBV5-5,TGTGCCAGCAGCTTGGCCGCCTCTAGCCCCGAGCAGTACTTC,CASSLAASSPEQYF
-,TRBD1,TRBJ1-4,TRBV19,TGTGCCAGTAGTATAGAGGGACAGAACTTCGCAACTAATGAAAAACTGTTTTTT,CASSIEGQNFATNEKLFF
-,-,TRBJ2-7,TRBV15,TGTGCCACCAGCATAGACGGACAAGGGAACTACGAGCAGTACTTC,CATSIDGQGNYEQYF
-,-,TRBJ2-1,TRBV21-1,TGTGCCAGCAGCAAATATGCAGCGGGAGGTTACAATGAGCAGTTCTTC,CASSKYAAGGYNEQFF
-,-,TRBJ2-3,TRBV28,TGTGCCAGCAGTTTACTAGATACGCAGTATTTT,CASSLLDTQYF
once,TRBD1,TRBJ2-1,TRBV2,TGTGCCAGCAGTGAATTGGGACAGGGGTACAATGAGCAGTTCTTC,CASSELGQGYNEQFF
-,-,TRBJ2-7,TRBV30,TGTGCCTGGAGTGCGACAGCGTACTACGAGCAGTACTTC,CAWSATAYYEQYF
-,-,TRBJ1-5,TRBV28,TGTGCCAGCAGGCCTACAGGATTTCAAAATCAGCCCCAGCATTTT,CASRPTGFQNQPQHF
-,TRBD1,TRBJ1-5,TRBV20-1,TGCAGTGCTAGTATCTACGGACAGGGCCCCTTCAATCAGCCCCAGCATTTT,CSASIYGQGPFNQPQHF
-,-,TRBJ2-4,TRBV2,TGTGCCAGCACAACAGACGAGCCTATTCAGTACTTC,CASTTDEPIQYF
once,TRBD1,TRBJ1-1,TRBV27,TGTGCCAGCAGTCCTGGGACAGTCAGGATCTGGGCTGAAGCTTTCTTT,CASSPGTVRIWAEAFF
-,-,TRBJ1-1,TRBV19,TGTGCCAGTAGCCACGGACAAGGGGGATACGGTGAAGCTTTCTTT,CASSHGQGGYGEAFF
-,-,TRBJ1-4,TRBV28,TGTGCCAGCAGTTTTTTCAGGGAGGTGCCTAATGAAAAACTGTTTTTT,CASSFFREVPNEKLFF
-,TRBD1,TRBJ2-5,TRBV18,TGTGCCAGCTCAGACCGGGACAGGGGGCAGGAGACCCAGTACTTC,CASSDRDRGQETQYF
-,TRBD1,TRBJ2-5,TRBV24-1,TGTGCCACCAGTGATCCTACAGGGGGCCTAGAGACCCAGTACTTC,CATSDPTGGLETQYF
-,TRBD1,TRBJ1-2,TRBV5-6,TGTGCCAGCAGCTTCCAGACGACAGGGGGTAGCGGCTACACCTTC,CASSFQTTGGSGYTF
once,-,TRBJ1-1,TRBV19,TGTGCCAGTAGTGCATTCAGGGGTTCGGGGACTGAAGCTTTCTTT,CASSAFRGSGTEAFF
-,TRBD1,TRBJ1-4,TRBV6-1,TGTGCCAGCAGTGAAACAGGGGGCTCTGAAAAACTGTTTTTT,CASSETGGSEKLFF
-,-,TRBJ1-3,TRBV28,TGTGCCAGCAGTTCCGACTCCACGGGGTCTTATGGAAACACCATATATTTT,CASSSDSTGSYGNTIYF
-,-,TRBJ2-7,TRBV24-1,TGTGCCACCAGTCGGCCAGGGGCAGGAAAGCAGTACTTC,CATSRPGAGKQYF
once,-,TRBJ1-5,TRBV21-1,TGTGCCAGCAGCGATGAGGTTTCAGAACGAAATAGCAATCAGCCCCAGCATTTT,CASSDEVSERNSNQPQHF
-,-,TRBJ1-2,TRBV7-8,TGTGCCAGCAGCGAGACAGACTTCTATGGCTACACCTTC,CASSETDFYGYTF
-,TRBD2,TRBJ2-7,TRBV4-2,TGTGCCAGCAGCCAAGTTGCGGGGGGCGAGCAGTACTTC,CASSQVAGGEQYF